A single sample is the source of the 26 T cell receptor beta chains below, sequenced in a study of early T cells in non-severe SARS-CoV-2 infection. TCRdb analysed the 5' RACE reads with MiXCR anew, one entry per CDR3 protein. The sample records about 77,000 distinct CDR3 sequences, roughly 16% being singletons. Input material: whole blood. The receptors shown here come from an adult who was a healthcare worker with PCR-confirmed SARS-CoV-2 infection or an uninfected control (not recorded which).

The genes are TRBV7-9 and TRBJ2-3; TRBD2 aligns across 8 bases. The CDR3 has 16 amino acids. Germline lookup yields CDR1 SEHNR and CDR2 FQNEAQ (reference sequence). Trimming took 4 bases from V and 1 from J; bases not matched to a gene: 7. CDR3 amino acids: CASSSEREWGTDTQYF. The DNA of the CDR3 is TGTGCCAGCAGCTCCGAGCGGGAGTGGGGCACAGATACGCAGTATTTT.

J is TRBJ1-1 and V is TRBV29-1; D gene ambiguous. Looked up from germline, CDR1 is SQVTM and CDR2 is ANQGSEA. V dropped 3 bases and J dropped 7 bases, with 9 bases sitting between them. The CDR3 runs 11 residues. The chain's CDR3 is CSVEAPGEAFF. CDR3 sequence (DNA): TGCAGCGTTGAGGCACCCGGTGAAGCTTTCTTT. Together with reference TRBV29-1 and TRBJ1-1, the CDR3 gives the full variable domain: SAVISQKPSRDICQRGTSLTIQCQVDSQVTMMFWYRQQPGQSLTLIATANQGSEATYESGFVIDKFPISRPNLTFSTLTVSNMSPEDSSIYLCSVEAPGEAFFGQGTRLTVV.

V gene TRBV7-2 combines with J gene TRBJ1-2; D not resolved. The V gene lost 5 bases and the J gene lost 5 bases, with 12 bases spanning the gap. The CDR3 is 13 residues long. CDR1 SGHTA and CDR2 FQGNSA come from the germline V gene. The CDR3 loop reads CASSPFLTYGYTF. CDR3 bases: TGTGCCAGCAGCCCCTTTCTGACATATGGCTACACCTTC.

V gene TRBV30 combines with J gene TRBJ2-5, with 7 bases aligning to TRBD2. Germline lookup yields CDR1 GTSNPN and CDR2 SVGIG (reference sequence). This CDR3 is 11 amino acids long. V shed 5 bases and J 5 bases; nucleotides not matched to a gene: 2. This chain's CDR3 is CAWGGEETQYF. CDR3 nucleotides: TGTGCCTGGGGGGGGGAGGAGACCCAGTACTTC.

Points on this clonotype: Likely a read error: the CDR3 ends without its conserved phenylalanine or tryptophan. The limits of the CDR3 on the DNA are not certain, so only TCRdb's listed CDR3 is given. The J gene is TRBJ2-7, the V gene TRBV7-9; no DNA check was done on the table's D call, TRBD1. From germline, CDR1 is SEHNR and CDR2 FQNEAQ (reference sequence). The CDR3 sequence runs 9 residues, both termini included. Here the CDR3 reads CASSLHSAP.

Notes on this clonotype: With a much larger clone just one base away, this may be a read error. The CDR3 DNA reads as TGTGGCAGTAGTTCGACAGGGGAGACTGGAAACACCATATATTTT. Encoded protein: CGSSSTGETGNTIYF. The chain combines TRBV19 with TRBJ1-3; 8 bases map to TRBD1. CDR1 and CDR2 (germline): LNHDA, SQIVND (reference sequence). The CDR3 length is 15 residues.

This clonotype was recorded many times. The rearrangement links TRBV5-1 to TRBJ1-6, with unresolved D. Germline V CDR1 and CDR2: SGHRS, YFSETQ. Trimming removed 0 bases at V and 7 bases at J, with 8 bases between. The CDR3 covers 14 residues. This chain's CDR3 is CASSLGLQNSPLHF. The CDR3 DNA reads TGCGCCAGCAGCTTGGGCCTACAGAATTCACCCCTCCACTTT.

This clonotype was counted at least ten times. This sequence joins TRBV2 and TRBJ2-3; maybe TRBD1 (6 bases). This CDR3 is built from 15 residues. The V end was cut by 6 bases, the J end by 1 base, with 14 bases between. Looked up from germline, CDR1 is SNHLY and CDR2 is FYNNEI. The CDR3 DNA reads TGTGCCAGCAGAGGGACACACACGGGCACAGATACGCAGTATTTT. It codes for CASRGTHTGTDTQYF.

This clonotype was counted a few times. The chain carries TRBV12-3 or TRBV12-4 and TRBJ2-1; 7 positions agree with TRBD2. CDR3 length: 16 amino acids. The V gene end was trimmed by 6 bases and the J gene end by 8 bases; junction bases not matched to a gene: 16. CDR3 DNA: TGTGCCAGCAGCGCCCCGGCTAGCGGTTTAAGGGATGAGCAGTTCTTC. This translates into CASSAPASGLRDEQFF.

This clonotype was detected many times. The chain employs TRBV2 and TRBJ1-6; D possibly corresponds to TRBD1 (5 bases). The CDR3 totals 17 residues. V shed 6 bases and J shed 0 bases, with 15 bases lying between them. Germline V gives CDR1 SNHLY, CDR2 FYNNEI. The CDR3 protein is CASSPRALSSYNSPLHF. For the CDR3, the DNA is TGTGCCAGCAGCCCCAGGGCTTTGAGCTCCTATAATTCACCCCTCCACTTT.

The chain joins TRBV28 to TRBJ2-4; possibly TRBD1 or TRBD2 for D (6 bases each). Germline V CDR1 and CDR2: MDHEN, SYDVKM. V dropped 6 bases and J dropped 14 bases, with 20 bases sitting between them. The CDR3 spans 13 residues. As DNA, the CDR3 is TGTGCCAGCAGCCCCGGACAGCCCGGAGGGAAGTACTTC. Amino acid sequence: CASSPGQPGGKYF.

In its sample, this clonotype was seen a few times. V usage is TRBV7-2 and J usage is TRBJ2-1; TRBD2 matches at 13 bases. The J segment lost 0 bases and the V segment lost 4 bases, leaving 6 bases of the junction unmatched. Germline V gene sequence: CDR1 SGHTA, CDR2 FQGNSA. The CDR3 is made up of 18 amino acids. The CDR3: CASSSGLAGLGSYNEQFF. The DNA for the CDR3 is TGTGCCAGCAGCTCGGGACTAGCGGGATTGGGCTCCTACAATGAGCAGTTCTTC.

This rearrangement joins TRBV7-9 to TRBJ2-7; no definite D call. Germline CDR1 and CDR2: SEHNR and FQNEAQ (reference sequence). Trimming took off 1 base at V and 3 bases at J, with 13 bases between the two ends. The CDR3 runs 15 residues. This CDR3 reads CASSLDLLAVYEQYF. The CDR3 DNA is TGTGCCAGCAGCTTAGATTTGTTAGCTGTCTACGAGCAGTACTTC.

This clonotype turned up a few times. This rearrangement joins TRBV30 to TRBJ1-3, with no clear D. Germline CDR1 reads GTSNPN; CDR2 reads SVGIG (reference sequence). V was pared by 4 bases and J by 4 bases, with 8 bases between. The CDR3 runs 12 residues. The CDR3 sequence: CAWILAGNTIYF. The CDR3 region has the DNA TGTGCCTGGATACTGGCGGGAAACACCATATATTTT. The variable domain in full, completed from reference TRBV30 and TRBJ1-3, reads SQTIHQWPATLVQPVGSPLSLECTVEGTSNPNLYWYRQAAGRGLQLLFYSVGIGQISSEVPQNLSASRPQDRQFILSSKKLLLSDSGFYLCAWILAGNTIYFGEGSWLTVV.

The rearrangement links TRBV7-2 to TRBJ2-7; 10 bases fit TRBD1. This CDR3 has 15 residues. CDR1 is SGHTA, CDR2 FQGNSA, per germline. V dropped 3 bases and J dropped 2; count of bases not matched to a gene: 4. The CDR3 DNA reads TGTGCCAGCAGCTTGGCAGACAGGGGGCCCTACGAGCAGTACTTC. Protein: CASSLADRGPYEQYF.

This clonotype was seen repeatedly, ten times or more. CDR3: CATGQGEQPQHF. CDR3 nucleotide sequence: TGTGCCACCGGACAGGGCGAACAGCCCCAGCATTTT. The rearrangement links TRBV10-3 to TRBJ1-5, with TRBD1 matching over 8 bases. The CDR3 loop spans 12 amino acids. Looked up from germline, CDR1 is ENHRY and CDR2 is SYGVKD. V was clipped by 10 bases and J by 7 bases; unmatched bases: 6.

The chain is built from TRBV19 and TRBJ2-1, with D maybe TRBD2 (6 bases). This CDR3 has 16 residues. Trimming removed 7 bases from V and 4 bases from J, with 20 bases in between. In germline, CDR1 is LNHDA, CDR2 SQIVND (reference sequence). The CDR3 spells CASTEGGTRTYNEQFF. For the CDR3, the DNA is TGTGCCAGTACCGAAGGCGGGACCAGAACTTACAATGAGCAGTTCTTC. The entire variable domain, with the rest obtained from reference TRBV19 and TRBJ2-1, is as follows: DGGITQSPKYLFRKEGQNVTLSCEQNLNHDAMYWYRQDPGQGLRLIYYSQIVNDFQKGDIAEGYSVSREKKESFPLTVTSAQKNPTAFYLCASTEGGTRTYNEQFFGPGTRLTVL.

The CDR3 region is CASSLRGAAGELFF. The CDR3 DNA follows: TGTGCCAGCAGTCTCCGCGGGGCGGCCGGGGAGCTGTTTTTT. V usage is TRBV28 and J usage is TRBJ2-2; TRBD2 might be the D (6 bases). The CDR3 spans 14 residues. The germline V and J ends were trimmed by 5 bases and 6 bases, with 13 bases remaining between them. Germline V gene data show CDR1 as MDHEN and CDR2 as SYDVKM. The variable domain in full, completed from reference TRBV28 and TRBJ2-2, reads DVKVTQSSRYLVKRTGEKVFLECVQDMDHENMFWYRQDPGLGLRLIYFSYDVKMKEKGDIPEGYSVSREKKERFSLILESASTNQTSMYLCASSLRGAAGELFFGEGSRLTVL.

This clonotype appeared many times. The V call is TRBV28, the J call TRBJ2-2, with D possibly TRBD1 on 6 matching bases. Trimming removed 7 bases at V and 0 bases at J, with 15 bases between. The CDR3 consists of 16 residues. Germline V lookup: CDR1 MDHEN, CDR2 SYDVKM. Here the CDR3 DNA reads TGTGCCAGCACCCTCCCCAGGACAGCGAACACCGGGGAGCTGTTTTTT. This codes for CASTLPRTANTGELFF.

The rearrangement joins TRBV7-6 to TRBJ2-3; weak D call: TRBD1 (6 bases). Trimming pared 5 bases from V and 7 bases from J, leaving 10 bases between. CDR3 length: 12 amino acids. Germline CDR1 SGHVS, CDR2 FNYEAQ. CDR3 sequence (DNA): TGTGCCAGCAGCCAAACAGGGTATACGCAGTATTTT. Translated, it gives CASSQTGYTQYF.

The V and J genes are TRBV5-1 and TRBJ1-1; D gene ambiguous. This CDR3 comprises 16 residues. V gave up 4 bases and J gave up 0 bases, with 16 bases separating them. The V gene's germline CDR1 is SGHRS and CDR2 YFSETQ. DNA for the CDR3: TGCGCCAGCAGCCCCCGAGGAGAAAGCATGAACACTGAAGCTTTCTTT. As protein: CASSPRGESMNTEAFF.

This clonotype was seen a handful of times. The chain uses TRBV6-6 and TRBJ2-1; possibly TRBD2 for D (6 bases). V was trimmed by 2 bases and J by 2 bases, leaving 13 bases between them. Germline values: CDR1 MNHNY, CDR2 SVGAGI (reference sequence). CDR3 length: 16 amino acids. In nucleotides, the CDR3 is TGTGCCAGCAGTTACGGGCCGGGACTGCCCTACAATGAGCAGTTCTTC. Amino acids: CASSYGPGLPYNEQFF.

The chain has TRBV10-3 and TRBJ1-5; D remains ambiguous. Germline lookup yields CDR1 ENHRY and CDR2 SYGVKD. CDR3 length: 15 residues. V was pared by 3 bases and J by 0 bases, with 9 bases between. CDR3 residues: CAISDSGFSNQPQHF. The CDR3 region has the DNA TGTGCCATCAGTGATTCCGGGTTTAGCAATCAGCCCCAGCATTTT.

The chain employs TRBV20-1 and TRBJ2-7, with 13 bases aligning to TRBD2. Germline V gene lookup returns CDR1 DFQATT and CDR2 SNEGSKA (reference sequence). The CDR3 is made up of 13 amino acids. V was clipped by 5 bases and J by 5 bases; unmatched bases: 3. The CDR3 here is CSAPGLAGDEQYF. The CDR3 DNA reads as TGCAGTGCTCCTGGACTAGCGGGAGACGAGCAGTACTTC.

The chain has TRBV29-1 and TRBJ2-5; possible D gene TRBD2, 6 bases. The germline V gene encodes CDR1 SQVTM and CDR2 ANQGSEA. The ends were cut back, 1 base at V and 1 base at J, with 13 bases in the middle. The length of the CDR3 is 15 residues. CDR3 nucleotides: TGCAGCGTTGAAGTCCCGGCGGGGCCCCAAGAGACCCAGTACTTC. Its translation: CSVEVPAGPQETQYF.

The V gene is TRBV11-2, the J gene TRBJ2-4, with a tentative D call TRBD2 (6 bases). CDR1 is SGHAT, CDR2 FQNNGV, per germline. The CDR3 extends over 15 amino acids. Trimming removed 5 bases from V and 8 bases from J, with 19 bases in between. The CDR3 protein is CASSLTGPPGDIQYF. CDR3 DNA: TGTGCCAGCAGCCTTACGGGTCCCCCGGGGGACATTCAGTACTTC.